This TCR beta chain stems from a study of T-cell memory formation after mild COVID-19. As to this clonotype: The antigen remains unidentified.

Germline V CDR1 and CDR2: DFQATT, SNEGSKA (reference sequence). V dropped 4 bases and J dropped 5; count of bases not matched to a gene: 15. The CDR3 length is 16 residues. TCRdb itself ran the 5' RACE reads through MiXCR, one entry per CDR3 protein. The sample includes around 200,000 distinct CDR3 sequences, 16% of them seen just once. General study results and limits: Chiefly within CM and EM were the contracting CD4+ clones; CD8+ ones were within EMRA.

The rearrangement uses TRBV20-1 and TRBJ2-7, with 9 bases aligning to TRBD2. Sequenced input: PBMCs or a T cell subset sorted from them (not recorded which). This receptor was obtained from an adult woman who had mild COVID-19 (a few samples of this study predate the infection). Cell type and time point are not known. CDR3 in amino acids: CSANRLADKPPNEQYF. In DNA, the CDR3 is TGCAGTGCTAACCGACTAGCGGACAAGCCGCCTAACGAGCAGTACTTC.